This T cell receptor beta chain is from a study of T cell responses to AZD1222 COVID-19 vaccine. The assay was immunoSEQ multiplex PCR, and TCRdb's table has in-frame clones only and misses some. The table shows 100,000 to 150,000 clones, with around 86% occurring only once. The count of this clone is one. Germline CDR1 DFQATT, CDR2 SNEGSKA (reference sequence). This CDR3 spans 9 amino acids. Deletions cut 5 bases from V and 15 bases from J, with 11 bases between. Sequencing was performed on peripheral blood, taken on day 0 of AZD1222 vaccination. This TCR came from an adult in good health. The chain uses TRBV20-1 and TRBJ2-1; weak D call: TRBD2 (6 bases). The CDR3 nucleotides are TGCAGTGCTTCTGGACTAATGTTCTTC. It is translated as CSASGLMFF.